This is a list of T cell receptor beta chains from one sample in a study of blood T cell repertoires in COVID-19. Method: immunoSEQ multiplex PCR; TCRdb's copy keeps in-frame clones and lacks some. Of under 300,000 clones detected, 83% appear once; the ten largest clones hold 3.5% to 5.5%. The sequenced sample was peripheral blood. These receptors were obtained from a man aged 55 to 70 who had recovered from COVID-19. CDR3s include the opening cysteine and the closing phenylalanine or tryptophan. The order of the fields is V gene, J gene, clone size, D gene, CDR3 protein, CDR3 DNA. A D gene is named only where the DNA matches it firmly. For some rows the clone size is stated as once, few or many, or as a class when expanded; others skip it.

TRBV6-2/TRBV6-3	TRBJ2-2	NA	TRBD1	CASSYIRTGWTGELFF	TGTGCCAGCAGTTACATCCGGACAGGGTGGACCGGGGAGCTGTTTTTT
TRBV6-5	TRBJ1-4	NA	TRBD1	CASSADRVGNEKLFF	TGTGCCAGCAGCGCCGACAGGGTTGGTAATGAAAAACTGTTTTTT
TRBV29-1	TRBJ2-2	NA	TRBD1	CSVRTGGTGELFF	TGCAGCGTTCGGACAGGAGGAACCGGGGAGCTGTTTTTT
TRBV18	TRBJ1-4	NA	TRBD1	CASSPDNIRRDRSQKLFF	TGTGCCAGCTCACCAGATAATATCCGCCGGGACAGAAGCCAAAAACTGTTTTTT
TRBV19	TRBJ1-1	NA	TRBD1	CASSMRGGYSTNTEAFF	TGTGCCAGTAGTATGAGAGGGGGCTACTCAACCAACACTGAAGCTTTCTTT
TRBV5-5	TRBJ1-3	once	TRBD1	CASSRTGNSGNTIYF	TGTGCCAGCAGCCGGACAGGGAACTCTGGAAACACCATATATTTT
TRBV4-1	TRBJ2-3	NA	TRBD2	CASSQTPSGGTDTQYF	TGCGCCAGCAGCCAAACACCTAGCGGGGGCACAGATACGCAGTATTTT
TRBV5-6	TRBJ2-7	NA	TRBD1	CASSSDRGLYEQYF	TGTGCCAGCAGCTCGGACAGGGGGCTGTACGAGCAGTACTTC
TRBV3-1/TRBV3-2	TRBJ1-4	NA	NA	CASSLRQLTTTNEKLFF	TGTGCCAGCAGCCTTCGACAGCTAACTACAACTAATGAAAAACTGTTTTTT
TRBV18	TRBJ2-3	NA	TRBD2	CASSPVLAATDTQYF	TGTGCCAGCTCACCGGTACTAGCGGCGACAGATACGCAGTATTTT
TRBV30	TRBJ2-7	NA	NA	CAWSIGQGSPYEQYF	TGTGCCTGGAGTATCGGGCAGGGAAGCCCCTACGAGCAGTACTTC
TRBV9	TRBJ1-2	NA	TRBD1	CASTRTGGIGWYTF	TGTGCCAGCACCAGGACAGGGGGTATTGGGTGGTACACCTTC
TRBV29-1	TRBJ2-7	once	TRBD1	CSVEDRGVEYF	TGCAGCGTGGAAGACAGGGGGGTTGAGTACTTC
TRBV6-5	TRBJ2-7	NA	TRBD1	CATRQGLPYEQYF	TGTGCCACAAGACAGGGGTTGCCCTACGAGCAGTACTTC
TRBV2	TRBJ2-3	NA	TRBD1	CASSVRDRVGDTQYF	TGTGCCAGCAGCGTCCGGGACAGGGTCGGAGATACGCAGTATTTT
TRBV7-2	TRBJ2-6	NA	NA	CASSSRGSGANVLTF	TGTGCCAGCAGCTCCAGGGGCTCTGGGGCCAACGTCCTGACTTTC
TRBV3-1/TRBV3-2	TRBJ1-1	NA	TRBD1	CASRSRQGGTEAFF	TGTGCCAGCAGATCAAGACAGGGGGGCACTGAAGCTTTCTTT
TRBV10-2	TRBJ2-3	NA	TRBD2	CASSPSGSGTDTQYF	TGCGCCAGCAGTCCTAGCGGGAGCGGCACAGATACGCAGTATTTT
TRBV5-1	TRBJ1-1	once	TRBD1	CASSGGTGLDEAFF	TGCGCCAGCAGCGGGGGGACAGGGCTTGATGAAGCTTTCTTT
TRBV2	TRBJ1-4	NA	NA	CASNAGYSNEKLFF	TGTGCCAGCAACGCAGGGTATTCCAATGAAAAACTGTTTTTT
TRBV5-6	TRBJ2-6	NA	TRBD1	CASSADRGVRGANVLTF	TGTGCCAGCAGCGCGGACAGGGGAGTGAGGGGGGCCAACGTCCTGACTTTC
TRBV7-2	TRBJ1-2	NA	NA	CASSGQTNYGYTF	TGTGCCAGCAGCGGGCAGACTAACTATGGCTACACCTTC
TRBV10-3	TRBJ2-2	NA	TRBD2	CAISELGGSNTGELFF	TGTGCCATCAGTGAGCTGGGGGGGTCTAACACCGGGGAGCTGTTTTTT
TRBV4-1	TRBJ1-1	NA	TRBD1	CASSRGAGQGDTEAFF	TGCGCCAGCAGCCGAGGCGCGGGACAGGGTGACACTGAAGCTTTCTTT
TRBV2	TRBJ2-2	NA	TRBD1	CASSEDRGQPTGELFF	TGTGCCAGCAGTGAAGACAGGGGACAGCCCACCGGGGAGCTGTTTTTT
TRBV6-6	TRBJ2-2	NA	TRBD2	CASTPTSATGELFF	TGTGCCAGCACCCCGACTAGCGCGACCGGGGAGCTGTTTTTT
TRBV7-8	TRBJ2-3	NA	NA	CASREIQATDTQYF	TGTGCCAGCAGAGAGATTCAGGCAACAGATACGCAGTATTTT
TRBV5-1	TRBJ2-7	NA	TRBD1	CASRAGTGGRYEQYF	TGCGCCAGCAGGGCCGGGACAGGGGGCAGATACGAGCAGTACTTC
TRBV11-3	TRBJ2-5	NA	TRBD2	CASSSGTSGQETQYF	TGTGCCAGCAGCTCCGGGACTAGCGGACAAGAGACCCAGTACTTC
TRBV16	TRBJ1-3	NA	NA	CASSRLIPDRRSSGNTIYF	TGTGCCAGCAGCCGTCTAATCCCCGACAGGAGGTCGTCAGGAAACACCATATATTTT
TRBV5-1	TRBJ2-2	NA	NA	CASFPSSGELFF	TGCGCCAGCTTTCCCTCGAGCGGGGAGCTGTTTTTT
TRBV5-4	TRBJ1-1	few	TRBD1	CASSSERQGSEAFF	TGTGCCAGCAGCTCAGAGAGACAGGGTTCTGAAGCTTTCTTT
TRBV5-4	TRBJ2-7	NA	TRBD1	CASSFRQGARGEQYF	TGTGCCAGCAGCTTCCGACAGGGGGCGCGGGGCGAGCAGTACTTC
TRBV6-5	TRBJ2-7	NA	NA	CASSYSPPQGNEQYF	TGTGCCAGCAGTTACTCTCCCCCACAGGGCAACGAGCAGTACTTC
TRBV7-7	TRBJ1-4	NA	NA	CASSLVTATNEKLFF	TGTGCTAGCAGCTTAGTCACAGCAACTAATGAAAAACTGTTTTTT
TRBV9	TRBJ2-5	NA	TRBD1	CASSRYRGLLEETQYF	TGTGCCAGCAGCCGATATAGGGGGCTGTTAGAAGAGACCCAGTACTTC
TRBV19	TRBJ2-1	once	TRBD2	CASSIGLAGNNEQFF	TGTGCCAGTAGTATCGGACTAGCGGGGAATAATGAGCAGTTCTTC
TRBV19	TRBJ1-2	NA	TRBD1	CASSQGTAYGYTF	TGTGCCAGTAGCCAAGGGACAGCTTATGGCTACACCTTC
TRBV2	TRBJ2-1	NA	NA	CASSERGLRGYNEQFF	TGTGCCAGCAGTGAAAGGGGACTTCGGGGATACAATGAGCAGTTCTTC
TRBV6-4	TRBJ1-2	few	NA	CASSDLFGYTF	TGTGCCAGCAGTGACCTTTTTGGCTACACCTTC
TRBV2	TRBJ2-2	NA	TRBD2	CASRGLAGNTGELFF	TGTGCCAGCAGGGGACTAGCGGGGAACACCGGGGAGCTGTTTTTT
TRBV6-5	TRBJ1-6	once	NA	CASSYFPDSPLHF	TGTGCCAGCAGTTACTTCCCAGATTCACCCCTCCACTTT
TRBV27	TRBJ2-7	once	NA	CASSLFASRSSYEQYF	TGTGCCAGCAGTTTATTTGCCTCCCGGAGCTCCTACGAGCAGTACTTC
TRBV15	TRBJ2-7	NA	TRBD1	CATSSPGQVLYEQYF	TGTGCCACCAGCAGTCCGGGACAGGTACTCTACGAGCAGTACTTC
TRBV6-5	TRBJ1-5	NA	NA	CASTPTGNQPQHF	TGTGCCAGCACTCCGACAGGCAATCAGCCCCAGCATTTT
TRBV19	TRBJ2-3	NA	TRBD2	CASSTLAGGLPTQYF	TGTGCCAGTAGTACACTAGCGGGGGGCCTTCCTACGCAGTATTTT
TRBV11-3	TRBJ1-1	NA	TRBD1	CASSSGQDEGTEAFF	TGTGCCAGCAGCTCCGGACAGGATGAGGGGACTGAAGCTTTCTTT
TRBV18	TRBJ1-1	few	TRBD1	CASLAGGNTEAFF	TGTGCCAGCTTAGCAGGGGGGAACACTGAAGCTTTCTTT